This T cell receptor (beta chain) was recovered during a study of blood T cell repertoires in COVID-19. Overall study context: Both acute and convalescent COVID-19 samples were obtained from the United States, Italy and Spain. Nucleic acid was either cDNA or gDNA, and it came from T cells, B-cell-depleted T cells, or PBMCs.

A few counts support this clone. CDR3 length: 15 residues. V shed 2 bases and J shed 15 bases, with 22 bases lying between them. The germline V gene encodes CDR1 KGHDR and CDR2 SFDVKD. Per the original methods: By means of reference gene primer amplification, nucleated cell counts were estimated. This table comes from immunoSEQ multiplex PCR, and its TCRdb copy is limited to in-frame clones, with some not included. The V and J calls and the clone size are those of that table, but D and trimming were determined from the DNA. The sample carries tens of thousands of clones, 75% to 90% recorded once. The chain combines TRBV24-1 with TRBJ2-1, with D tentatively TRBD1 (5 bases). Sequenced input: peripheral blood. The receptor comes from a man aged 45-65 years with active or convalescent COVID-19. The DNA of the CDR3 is TGTGCCACCAGTGATTCGTCAAACAACAGGTTGCGGAGGTTCTTC. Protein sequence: CATSDSSNNRLRRFF.